Listed here is a single TCR beta chain. The antigen remains unidentified. The sample belongs to a study of blood T cells in healthy people across ages. Study-wide context: Template switching recovered approximately one barcoded beta molecule for every two T cells.

Trimming shortened V by 4 bases and J by 0 bases, and 10 bases separated the two germline ends. Germline CDR1 is MNHEY and CDR2 is SVGAGI. The CDR3 covers 14 residues. It was with a sample-barcoded 5' primer and a J-beta primer mix that a second PCR of about 6 to 12 cycles was run. Via MiXCR, TCRdb re-called the 5' RACE reads, giving one row per CDR3 protein. The sample yields roughly 570,000 distinct CDR3 sequences, 27% seen once. Study findings and constraints: Compared with aged donors, long-lived donors showed fewer expanded clones, suggesting selection. Leaving the PBMCs unsorted stopped any conclusive comparison of naive versus antigen-experienced cells.

Sequencing used blood. The V and J genes are TRBV6-5 and TRBJ2-7; TRBD2 is a possible D gene (6 bases). This TCR was recovered from a woman in her sixties or seventies in good health. CDR3 region: CASSSGRTSYEQYF. In DNA form, the CDR3 reads TGTGCCAGCAGTTCGGGGAGGACCTCCTACGAGCAGTACTTC.